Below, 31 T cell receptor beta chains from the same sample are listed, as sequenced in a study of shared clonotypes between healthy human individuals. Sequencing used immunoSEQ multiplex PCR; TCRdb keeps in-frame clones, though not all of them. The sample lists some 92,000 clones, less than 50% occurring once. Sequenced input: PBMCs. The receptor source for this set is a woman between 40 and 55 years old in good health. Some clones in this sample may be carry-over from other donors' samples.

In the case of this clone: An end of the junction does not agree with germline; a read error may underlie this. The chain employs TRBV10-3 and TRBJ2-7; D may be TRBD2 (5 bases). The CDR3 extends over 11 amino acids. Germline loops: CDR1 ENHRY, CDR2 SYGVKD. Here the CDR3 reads CAISGTYEQHF. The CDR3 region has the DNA TGTGCCATCAGTGGGACTTACGAGCAGCACTTC.

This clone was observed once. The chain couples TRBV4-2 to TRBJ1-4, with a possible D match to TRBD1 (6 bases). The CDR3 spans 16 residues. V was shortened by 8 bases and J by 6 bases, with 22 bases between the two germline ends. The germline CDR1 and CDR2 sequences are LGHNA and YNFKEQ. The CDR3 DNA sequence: TGTGCCAGCGGCCGGTTCACTCAGGGGAGGGATGAAAAACTGTTTTTT. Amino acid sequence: CASGRFTQGRDEKLFF.

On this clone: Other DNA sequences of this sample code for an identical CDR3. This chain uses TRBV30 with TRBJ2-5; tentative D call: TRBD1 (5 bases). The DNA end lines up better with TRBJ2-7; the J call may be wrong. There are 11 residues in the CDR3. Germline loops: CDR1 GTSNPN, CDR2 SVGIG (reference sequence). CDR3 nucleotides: TGTGCCTGGAGTCTCCAGGGCGAGCAGTACTTC. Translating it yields CAWSLQGEQYF.

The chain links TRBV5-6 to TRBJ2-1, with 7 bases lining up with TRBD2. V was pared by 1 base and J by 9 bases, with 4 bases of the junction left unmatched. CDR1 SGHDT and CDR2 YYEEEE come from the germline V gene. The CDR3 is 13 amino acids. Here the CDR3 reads CASSLPWGGEQFF. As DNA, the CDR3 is TGTGCCAGCAGCTTGCCATGGGGGGGTGAGCAGTTCTTC.

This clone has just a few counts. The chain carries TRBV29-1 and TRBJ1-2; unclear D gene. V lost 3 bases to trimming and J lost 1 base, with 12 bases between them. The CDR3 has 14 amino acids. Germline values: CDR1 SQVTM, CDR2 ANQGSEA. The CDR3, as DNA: TGCAGCGTTGAGGTGATTAGGTATAACTATGGCTACACCTTC. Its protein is CSVEVIRYNYGYTF.

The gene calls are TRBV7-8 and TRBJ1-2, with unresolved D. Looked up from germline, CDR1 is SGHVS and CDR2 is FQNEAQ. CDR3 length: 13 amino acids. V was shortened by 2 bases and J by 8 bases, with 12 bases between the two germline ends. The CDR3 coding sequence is TGTGCCAGCAGCTTAAACAGAGTCTCGGGCTACACCTTC. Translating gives CASSLNRVSGYTF.

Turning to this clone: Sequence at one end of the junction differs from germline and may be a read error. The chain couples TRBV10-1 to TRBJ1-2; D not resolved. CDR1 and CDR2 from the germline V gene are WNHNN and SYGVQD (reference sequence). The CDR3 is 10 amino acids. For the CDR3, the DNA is TGCGCCAGCAGTGAGGATTGGACCGCCTTC. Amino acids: CASSEDWTAF.

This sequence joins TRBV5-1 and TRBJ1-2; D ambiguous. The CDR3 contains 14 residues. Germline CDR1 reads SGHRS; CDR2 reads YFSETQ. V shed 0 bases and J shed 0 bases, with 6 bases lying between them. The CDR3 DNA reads TGCGCCAGCAGCTTGGAACGGACTAACTATGGCTACACCTTC. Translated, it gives CASSLERTNYGYTF.

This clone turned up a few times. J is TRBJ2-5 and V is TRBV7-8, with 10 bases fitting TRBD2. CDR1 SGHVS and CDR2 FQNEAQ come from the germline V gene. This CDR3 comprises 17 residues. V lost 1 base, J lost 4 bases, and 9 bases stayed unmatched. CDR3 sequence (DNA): TGTGCCAGCAGCTTAGGGCTAGCGGGAGTCAGAGGAGAGACCCAGTACTTC. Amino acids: CASSLGLAGVRGETQYF.

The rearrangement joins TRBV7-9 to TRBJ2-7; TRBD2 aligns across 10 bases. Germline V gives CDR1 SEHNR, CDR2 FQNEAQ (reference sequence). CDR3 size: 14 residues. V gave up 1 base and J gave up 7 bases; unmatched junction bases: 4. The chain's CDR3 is CASSLEASGGEQYF. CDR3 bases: TGTGCCAGCAGCTTAGAGGCTAGCGGGGGTGAGCAGTACTTC.

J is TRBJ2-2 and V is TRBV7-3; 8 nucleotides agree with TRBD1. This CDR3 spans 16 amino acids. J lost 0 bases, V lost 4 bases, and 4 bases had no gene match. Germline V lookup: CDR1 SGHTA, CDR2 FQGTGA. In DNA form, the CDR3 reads TGTGCCAGCAGCTCGACAGGGGCCGCGAACACCGGGGAGCTGTTTTTT. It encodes CASSSTGAANTGELFF.

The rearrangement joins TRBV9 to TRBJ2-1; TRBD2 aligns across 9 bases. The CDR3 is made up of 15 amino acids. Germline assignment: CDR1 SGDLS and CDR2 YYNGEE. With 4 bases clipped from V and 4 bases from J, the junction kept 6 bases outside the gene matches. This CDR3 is CASSHLAGNYNEQFF. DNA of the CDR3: TGTGCCAGCAGCCATCTAGCGGGGAATTACAATGAGCAGTTCTTC.

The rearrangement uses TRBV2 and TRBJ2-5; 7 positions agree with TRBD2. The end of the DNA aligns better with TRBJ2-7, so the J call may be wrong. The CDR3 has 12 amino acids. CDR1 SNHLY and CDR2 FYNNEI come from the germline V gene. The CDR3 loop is CASQRGSYEQYF. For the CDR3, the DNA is TGTGCCAGCCAGCGGGGCTCCTACGAGCAGTACTTC.

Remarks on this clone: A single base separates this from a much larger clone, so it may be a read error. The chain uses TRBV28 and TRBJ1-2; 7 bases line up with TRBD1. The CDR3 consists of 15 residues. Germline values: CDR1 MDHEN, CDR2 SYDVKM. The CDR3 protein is CASSLLTGDSYGYAF. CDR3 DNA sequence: TGTGCCAGCAGCCTCCTTACAGGGGATTCCTATGGCTACGCCTTC.

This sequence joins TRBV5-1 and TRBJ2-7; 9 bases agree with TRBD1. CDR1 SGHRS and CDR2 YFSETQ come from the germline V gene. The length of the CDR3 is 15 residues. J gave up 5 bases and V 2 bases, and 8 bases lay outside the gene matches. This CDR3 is CASSLAGTGRDEQYF. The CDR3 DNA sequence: TGCGCCAGCAGCTTAGCCGGGACAGGGCGAGACGAGCAGTACTTC.

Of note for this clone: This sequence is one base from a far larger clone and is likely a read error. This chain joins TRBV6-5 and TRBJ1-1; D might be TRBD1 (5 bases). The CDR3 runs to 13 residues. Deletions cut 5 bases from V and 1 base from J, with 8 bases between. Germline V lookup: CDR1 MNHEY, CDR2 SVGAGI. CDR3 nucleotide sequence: TGTGCCAGCAGTCCCAGGGAGAACACTGAAGCTTTCTTT. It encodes CASSPRENTEAFF.

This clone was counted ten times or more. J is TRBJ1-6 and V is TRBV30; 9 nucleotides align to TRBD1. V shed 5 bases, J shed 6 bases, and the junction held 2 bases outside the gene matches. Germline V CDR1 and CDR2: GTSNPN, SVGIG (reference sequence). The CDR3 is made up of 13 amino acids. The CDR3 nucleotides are TGTGCCTGGGGACAGGGGATTAATTCACCCCTCCACTTT. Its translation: CAWGQGINSPLHF.

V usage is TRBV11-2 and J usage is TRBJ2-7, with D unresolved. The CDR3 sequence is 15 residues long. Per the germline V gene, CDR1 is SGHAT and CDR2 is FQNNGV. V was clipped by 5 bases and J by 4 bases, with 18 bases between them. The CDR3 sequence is CASSPLRAQTYEQYF. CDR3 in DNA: TGTGCCAGCAGCCCTCTCCGTGCCCAAACTTACGAGCAGTACTTC.

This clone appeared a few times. For the CDR3, the DNA is TGTGCCAGCAGCGTTCGACAGACGAGCAATCAGCCCCAGCATTTT. This encodes CASSVRQTSNQPQHF. The V call is TRBV7-8, the J call TRBJ1-5; D perhaps matches TRBD1 (5 bases). Germline V gene sequence: CDR1 SGHVS, CDR2 FQNEAQ. The germline V and J ends were trimmed by 5 bases and 1 base, with 12 bases remaining between them. CDR3 length equals 15 residues.

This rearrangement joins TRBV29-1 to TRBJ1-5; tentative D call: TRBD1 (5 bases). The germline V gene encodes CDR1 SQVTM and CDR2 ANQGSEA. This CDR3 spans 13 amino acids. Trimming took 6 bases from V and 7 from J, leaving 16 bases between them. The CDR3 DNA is TGCAGCGTGTGGGACTCGACGGACCAGCCCCAGCATTTT. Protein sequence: CSVWDSTDQPQHF.

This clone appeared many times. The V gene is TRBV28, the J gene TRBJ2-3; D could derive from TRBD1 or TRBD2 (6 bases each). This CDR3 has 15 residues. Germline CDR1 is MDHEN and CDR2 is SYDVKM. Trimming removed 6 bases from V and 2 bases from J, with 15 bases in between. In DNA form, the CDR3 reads TGTGCCAGCAGCCTTGGGGGCGGGGACACAGATACGCAGTATTTT. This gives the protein CASSLGGGDTDTQYF.

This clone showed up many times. The DNA of the CDR3 is TGTGCCAGCAGCACAGGGGGCTATGGCTACACCTTC. Amino acid sequence: CASSTGGYGYTF. This sequence joins TRBV7-6 and TRBJ1-2; 8 bases map to TRBD1. The CDR3 runs to 12 residues. Germline V gene data show CDR1 as SGHVS and CDR2 as FNYEAQ. V was pared by 5 bases and J by 4 bases, with 0 bases of the junction left unmatched. Filled out from reference TRBV7-6 and TRBJ1-2, the complete variable domain reads GAGVSQSPRYKVTKRGQDVALRCDPISGHVSLYWYRQALGQGPEFLTYFNYEAQQDKSGLPNDRFSAERPEGSISTLTIQRTEQRDSAMYRCASSTGGYGYTFGSGTRLTVV.

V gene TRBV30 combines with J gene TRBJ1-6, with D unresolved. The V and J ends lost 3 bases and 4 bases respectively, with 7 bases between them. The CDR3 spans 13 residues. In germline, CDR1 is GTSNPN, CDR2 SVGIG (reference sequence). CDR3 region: CAWSATYNSPLHF. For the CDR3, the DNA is TGTGCCTGGAGCGCTACTTATAATTCACCCCTCCACTTT.

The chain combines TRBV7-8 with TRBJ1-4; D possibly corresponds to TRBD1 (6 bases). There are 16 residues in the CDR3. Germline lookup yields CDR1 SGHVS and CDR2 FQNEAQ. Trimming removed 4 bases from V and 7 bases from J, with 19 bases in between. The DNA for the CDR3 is TGTGCCAGCAGCTCATTTAGGGGGGGAACGGGTGAAAAACTGTTTTTT. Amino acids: CASSSFRGGTGEKLFF.

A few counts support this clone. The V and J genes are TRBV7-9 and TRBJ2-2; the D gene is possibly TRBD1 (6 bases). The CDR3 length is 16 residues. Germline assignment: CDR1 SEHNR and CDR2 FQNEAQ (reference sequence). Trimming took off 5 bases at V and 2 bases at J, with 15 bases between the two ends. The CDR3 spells CASSLDSDLNTGELFF. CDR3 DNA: TGTGCCAGCAGCCTGGACAGCGACCTTAACACCGGGGAGCTGTTTTTT.

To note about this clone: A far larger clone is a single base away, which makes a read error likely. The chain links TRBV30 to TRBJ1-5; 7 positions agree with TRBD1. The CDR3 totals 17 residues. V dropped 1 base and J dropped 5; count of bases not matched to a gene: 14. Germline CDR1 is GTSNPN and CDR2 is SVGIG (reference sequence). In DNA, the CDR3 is TGTGCCTGGAGTGACGGCAGGGGGGGCGACGGCGATCAGCCCCAGCATTTT. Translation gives CAWSDGRGGDGDQPQHF.

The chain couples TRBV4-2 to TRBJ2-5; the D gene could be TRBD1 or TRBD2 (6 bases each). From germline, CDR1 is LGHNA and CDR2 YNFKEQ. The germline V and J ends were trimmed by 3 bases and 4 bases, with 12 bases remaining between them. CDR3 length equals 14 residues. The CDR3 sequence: CASSHGGWRETQYF. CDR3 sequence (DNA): TGTGCCAGCAGCCACGGGGGCTGGAGAGAGACCCAGTACTTC.

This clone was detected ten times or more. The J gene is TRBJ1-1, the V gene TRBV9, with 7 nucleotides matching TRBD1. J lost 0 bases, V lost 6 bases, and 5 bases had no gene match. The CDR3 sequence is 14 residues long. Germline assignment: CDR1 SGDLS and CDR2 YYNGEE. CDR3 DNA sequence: TGTGCCAGCAACACAGGGGACCTGAACACTGAAGCTTTCTTT. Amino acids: CASNTGDLNTEAFF.

CDR3 region: CASSLGTSPYTEQYF. The CDR3 nucleotides read TGTGCCAGCAGTTTAGGGACTAGTCCCTATACGGAACAGTACTTC. This rearrangement joins TRBV27 to TRBJ2-7; 8 nucleotides agree with TRBD2. With V trimmed by 2 bases and J by 10 bases, 13 bases remained unmatched. Germline loops: CDR1 MNHEY, CDR2 SMNVEV (reference sequence). The CDR3 has 15 amino acids.

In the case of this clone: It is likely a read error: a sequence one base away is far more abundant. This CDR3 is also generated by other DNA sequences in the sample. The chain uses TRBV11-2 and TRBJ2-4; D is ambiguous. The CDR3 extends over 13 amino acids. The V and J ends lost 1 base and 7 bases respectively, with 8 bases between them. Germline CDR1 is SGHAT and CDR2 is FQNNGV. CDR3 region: CASSLATKNIQYF. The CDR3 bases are TGTGCCAGCAGCTTAGCCACGAAGAACATTCAGTACTTC.

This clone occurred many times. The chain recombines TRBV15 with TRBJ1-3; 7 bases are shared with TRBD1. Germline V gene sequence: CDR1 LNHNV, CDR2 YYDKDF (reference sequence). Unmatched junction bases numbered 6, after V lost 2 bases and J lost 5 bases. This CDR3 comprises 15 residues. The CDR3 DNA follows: TGTGCCACCAGCAGACCTGGACAGGAGCGAAACACCATATATTTT. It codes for CATSRPGQERNTIYF.